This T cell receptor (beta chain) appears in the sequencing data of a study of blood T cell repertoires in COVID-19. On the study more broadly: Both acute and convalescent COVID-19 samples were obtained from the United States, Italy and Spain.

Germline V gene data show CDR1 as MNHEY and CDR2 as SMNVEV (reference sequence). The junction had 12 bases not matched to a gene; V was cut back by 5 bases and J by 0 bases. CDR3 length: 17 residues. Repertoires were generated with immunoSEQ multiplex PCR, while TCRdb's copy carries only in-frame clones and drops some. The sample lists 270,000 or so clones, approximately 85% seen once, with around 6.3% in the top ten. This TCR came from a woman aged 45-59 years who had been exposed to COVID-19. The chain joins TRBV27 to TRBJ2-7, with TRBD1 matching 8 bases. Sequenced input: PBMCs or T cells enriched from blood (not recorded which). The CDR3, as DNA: TGTGCCAGCAGTGCCCCGGACAGGGCCCCTATCTCCTACGAGCAGTACTTC. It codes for CASSAPDRAPISYEQYF.